One TCR beta chain is described in this entry. Source study methods: Estimation of nucleated cell counts was performed using reference gene primer amplification. Repertoires were generated with immunoSEQ multiplex PCR, while TCRdb's copy carries only in-frame clones and drops some. V and J calls and clone size follow that table, whereas D and trimming were derived from the DNA. The profile shows about 230,000 clones, roughly 90% of them singletons. This record comes from a study of blood T cell repertoires in COVID-19. Across the whole study: Sites across the United States, Italy and Spain contributed samples from acute and convalescent COVID-19. PBMCs, B-cell-depleted T cells, or T cells were the source of the cDNA or gDNA that made up the material.

The CDR3 totals 14 residues. Germline V gives CDR1 SGHTA, CDR2 FQGTGA. V gave up 4 bases and J gave up 6 bases; unmatched junction bases: 6. Sequenced: peripheral blood. The chain links TRBV7-3 to TRBJ1-2, with 9 bases matching TRBD1. The TCR originated in a woman aged 55-69 years with acute or convalescent COVID-19. The CDR3 region is CASSSQGASDGYTF. For the CDR3, the DNA is TGTGCCAGCAGCTCACAGGGGGCGAGTGATGGCTACACCTTC.